A selection of T cell receptor beta chains follows, all from one sample in a study of blood T cell repertoires in COVID-19. TCRdb's copy holds only in-frame clones and misses some; the assay was immunoSEQ multiplex PCR. Counted here are around 300,000 clones, approximately 86% occurring once; the ten biggest clones make up over 10%. The specimen was peripheral blood. These receptors all stem from a woman in her 70s with COVID-19, enrolled during active disease. The CDR3 runs from the conserved cysteine through the conserved F or W. D genes are given only for firm matches. Only some rows state a clone size, as once, few, many or a class for expanded clones.

>TRBD2|TRBJ2-7|NA|TRBV10-3
CAITREGTIPYEQYF
TGTGCCATCACCCGGGAGGGGACTATACCCTACGAGCAGTACTTC
>NA|TRBJ2-1|NA|TRBV5-1
CASSLVAARDEQFF
TGCGCCAGCAGCTTGGTGGCGGCGCGGGATGAGCAGTTCTTC
>TRBD2|TRBJ2-2|few|TRBV10-1
CASSPWRGSTGELFF
TGCGCCAGCAGTCCCTGGCGGGGGAGTACCGGGGAGCTGTTTTTT
>NA|TRBJ2-5|NA|TRBV5-4
CASSLEVAPKTQYF
TGTGCCAGCAGCTTGGAAGTAGCCCCAAAGACCCAGTACTTC
>NA|TRBJ1-1|NA|TRBV23-1
CASSPGGRANTEAFF
TGCGCCAGCAGTCCGGGGGGACGGGCGAACACTGAAGCTTTCTTT
>TRBD1|TRBJ2-1|few|TRBV9
CASSEGTGRSYNEQFF
TGTGCCAGCAGCGAGGGGACAGGGCGTTCATACAATGAGCAGTTCTTC
>TRBD1|TRBJ1-1|few|TRBV3-1/TRBV3-2
CASSPKGARFEAFF
TGTGCCAGCAGCCCCAAGGGGGCCCGATTTGAAGCTTTCTTT
>TRBD2|TRBJ2-7|NA|TRBV3-1/TRBV3-2
CASSQDTRTSPYEQYF
TGTGCCAGCAGCCAAGATACCCGGACTAGCCCCTACGAGCAGTACTTC
>TRBD1|TRBJ2-7|NA|TRBV19
CASSIGWTGEYEQYF
TGTGCCAGTAGTATAGGATGGACAGGGGAATACGAGCAGTACTTC
>NA|TRBJ1-2|NA|TRBV19
CATRGQEGTNYGYTF
TGTGCCACCCGGGGCCAGGAGGGCACAAACTATGGCTACACCTTC
>TRBD1|TRBJ2-5|NA|TRBV5-1
CASSVGQGSGTQYF
TGCGCCAGCAGCGTCGGACAGGGTTCTGGGACCCAGTACTTC
>TRBD1|TRBJ2-2|NA|TRBV2
CASRQGLETGELFF
TGTGCCAGCAGACAGGGGTTGGAAACCGGGGAGCTGTTTTTT
>NA|TRBJ2-3|NA|TRBV6-1
CASSDWGPDTQYF
TGTGCCAGCAGTGATTGGGGCCCAGATACGCAGTATTTT
>NA|TRBJ2-1|NA|TRBV4-3
CASSQTGKTEQFF
TGCGCCAGCAGCCAAACAGGGAAAACTGAGCAGTTCTTC
>TRBD1|TRBJ1-5|NA|TRBV6-2/TRBV6-3
CASTPTTRQGHQPQHF
TGTGCCAGCACCCCAACTACAAGACAGGGGCATCAGCCCCAGCATTTT
>NA|TRBJ1-1|NA|TRBV5-4
CASSSKTESNTEAFF
TGTGCCAGCAGCTCAAAAACTGAAAGCAACACTGAAGCTTTCTTT
>NA|TRBJ1-5|NA|TRBV7-2
CASSTGLNQPQHF
TGTGCCAGCAGCACCGGACTCAATCAGCCCCAGCATTTT
>NA|TRBJ2-7|NA|TRBV11-2
CASSLDRRNEQYF
TGTGCCAGCAGCTTAGATCGCAGGAACGAGCAGTACTTC
>TRBD2|TRBJ2-4|NA|TRBV5-1
CASSLAGGVAKNIQYF
TGCGCCAGCAGCTTGGCGGGGGGAGTAGCCAAAAACATTCAGTACTTC
>NA|TRBJ1-1|few|TRBV9
CASSVGGLGTEAFF
TGTGCCAGCAGCGTCGGGGGGCTGGGCACTGAAGCTTTCTTT
>NA|TRBJ1-2|NA|TRBV29-1
CSVEDPWGGDYGYTF
TGCAGCGTTGAAGATCCGTGGGGGGGCGACTATGGCTACACCTTC
>NA|TRBJ1-2|NA|TRBV6-4
CASSARRSYGYTF
TGTGCCAGCTCCGCGAGGAGAAGCTATGGCTACACCTTC
>NA|TRBJ2-7|NA|TRBV7-2
CASSLRNHEGGLYEQYF
TGTGCCAGCAGCTTACGAAACCATGAGGGGGGGCTTTACGAGCAGTACTTC
>NA|TRBJ2-3|NA|TRBV5-1
CASSLAGAASTDTQYF
TGCGCCAGCAGCTTGGCCGGCGCGGCTAGCACAGATACGCAGTATTTT
>NA|TRBJ2-7|once|TRBV15
CATSRVVSYEQYF
TGTGCCACCAGCAGAGTTGTATCCTACGAGCAGTACTTC
>TRBD1|TRBJ1-5|NA|TRBV19
CASSISRGNQPQHF
TGTGCCAGTAGTATCTCCAGGGGGAATCAGCCCCAGCATTTT
>TRBD2|TRBJ2-3|NA|TRBV18
CASSPKRGYTDTQYF
TGTGCCAGCTCACCAAAGCGGGGGTACACAGATACGCAGTATTTT
>TRBD1|TRBJ1-3|NA|TRBV30
CAWSEGQLLGNTIYF
TGTGCCTGGAGTGAGGGACAGCTTCTAGGAAACACCATATATTTT
>TRBD2|TRBJ2-1|NA|TRBV7-9
CASSFLAGGNEQFF
TGTGCCAGCAGCTTTCTAGCGGGGGGGAATGAGCAGTTCTTC
>TRBD2|TRBJ2-1|NA|TRBV2
CASSEALLAGGGEQFF
TGTGCCAGCAGTGAAGCGCTTCTGGCGGGGGGAGGTGAGCAGTTCTTC
>NA|TRBJ1-2|NA|TRBV4-2
CASSQVAGIYYGYTF
TGTGCCAGCAGCCAAGTTGCGGGAATCTACTATGGCTACACCTTC
>NA|TRBJ2-6|NA|TRBV9
CASSVVGSSGANVLTF
TGTGCCAGCAGCGTAGTAGGGAGCTCTGGGGCCAACGTCCTGACTTTC
>NA|TRBJ2-7|once|TRBV15
CATSRESGLSYEQYF
TGTGCCACCAGCAGAGAGTCAGGCCTTAGCTACGAGCAGTACTTC